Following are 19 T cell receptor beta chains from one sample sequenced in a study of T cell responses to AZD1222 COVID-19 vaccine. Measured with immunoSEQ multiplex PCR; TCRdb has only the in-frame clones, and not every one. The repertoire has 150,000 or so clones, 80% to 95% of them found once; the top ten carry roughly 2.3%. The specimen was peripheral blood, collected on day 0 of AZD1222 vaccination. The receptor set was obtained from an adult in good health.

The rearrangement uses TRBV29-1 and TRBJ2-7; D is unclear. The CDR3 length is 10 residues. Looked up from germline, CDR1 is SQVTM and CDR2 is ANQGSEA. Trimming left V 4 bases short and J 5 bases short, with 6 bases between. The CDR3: CSVVFNEQYF. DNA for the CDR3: TGCAGCGTTGTCTTCAACGAGCAGTACTTC.

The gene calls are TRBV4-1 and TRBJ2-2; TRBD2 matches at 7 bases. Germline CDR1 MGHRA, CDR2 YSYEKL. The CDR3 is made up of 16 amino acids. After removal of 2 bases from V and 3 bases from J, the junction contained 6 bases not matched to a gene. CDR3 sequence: CASSQPLGGDTGELFF. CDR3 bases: TGCGCCAGCAGCCAACCCCTGGGGGGGGACACCGGGGAGCTGTTTTTT.

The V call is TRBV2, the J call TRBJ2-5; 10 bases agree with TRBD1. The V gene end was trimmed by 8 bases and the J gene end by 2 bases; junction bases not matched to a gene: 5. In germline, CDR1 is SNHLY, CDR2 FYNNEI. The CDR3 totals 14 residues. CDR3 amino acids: CASGGDRGQETQYF. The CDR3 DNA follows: TGTGCCAGCGGGGGGGACAGGGGACAAGAGACCCAGTACTTC.

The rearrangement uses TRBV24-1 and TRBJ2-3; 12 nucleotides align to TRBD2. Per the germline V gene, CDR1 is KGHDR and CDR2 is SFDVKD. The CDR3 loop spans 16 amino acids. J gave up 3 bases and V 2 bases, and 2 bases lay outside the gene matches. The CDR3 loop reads CATSDSSGRVTDTQYF. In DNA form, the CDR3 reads TGTGCCACCAGTGATTCTAGCGGGAGGGTGACAGATACGCAGTATTTT.

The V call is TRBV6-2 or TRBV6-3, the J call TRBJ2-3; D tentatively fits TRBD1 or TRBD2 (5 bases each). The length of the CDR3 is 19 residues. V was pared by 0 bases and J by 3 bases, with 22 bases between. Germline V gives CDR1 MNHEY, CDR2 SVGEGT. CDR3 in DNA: TGTGCCAGCAGTTACTCTCCAGCGCTTGTCTCCTGGGGGACAGATACGCAGTATTTT. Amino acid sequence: CASSYSPALVSWGTDTQYF.

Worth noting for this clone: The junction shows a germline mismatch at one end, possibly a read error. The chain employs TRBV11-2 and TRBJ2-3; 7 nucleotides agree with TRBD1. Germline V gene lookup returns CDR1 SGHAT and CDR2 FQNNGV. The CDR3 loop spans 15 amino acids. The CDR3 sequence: CASSSSRGSIDTQYF. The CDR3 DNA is TGTGCCAGCAGCTCAAGCAGGGGGAGCATAGATACGCAGTATTTT.

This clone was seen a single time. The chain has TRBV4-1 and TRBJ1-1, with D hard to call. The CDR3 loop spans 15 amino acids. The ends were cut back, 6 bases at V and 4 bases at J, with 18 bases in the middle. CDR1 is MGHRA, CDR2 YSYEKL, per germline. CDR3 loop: CASRPPLRRSTEAFF. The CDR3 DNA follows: TGCGCCAGCAGACCCCCCTTGAGGAGAAGCACTGAAGCTTTCTTT.

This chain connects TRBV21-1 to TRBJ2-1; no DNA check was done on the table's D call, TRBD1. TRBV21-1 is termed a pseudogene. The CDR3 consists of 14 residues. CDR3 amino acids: CASRGDKGYNEQFF. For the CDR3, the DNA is TGTGCCAGCAGGGGGGACAAGGGATACAATGAGCAGTTCTTC.

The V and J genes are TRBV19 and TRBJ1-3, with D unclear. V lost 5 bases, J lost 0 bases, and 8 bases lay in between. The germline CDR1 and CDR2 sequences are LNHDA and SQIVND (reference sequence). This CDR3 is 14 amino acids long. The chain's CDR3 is CASSPHSSGNTIYF. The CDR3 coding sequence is TGTGCCAGTAGTCCCCACAGCTCTGGAAACACCATATATTTT.

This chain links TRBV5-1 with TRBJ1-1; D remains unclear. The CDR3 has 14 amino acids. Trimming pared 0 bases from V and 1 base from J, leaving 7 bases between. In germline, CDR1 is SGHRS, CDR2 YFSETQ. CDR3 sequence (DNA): TGCGCCAGCAGCTTGGAGGCCTGGAACACTGAAGCTTTCTTT. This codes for CASSLEAWNTEAFF.

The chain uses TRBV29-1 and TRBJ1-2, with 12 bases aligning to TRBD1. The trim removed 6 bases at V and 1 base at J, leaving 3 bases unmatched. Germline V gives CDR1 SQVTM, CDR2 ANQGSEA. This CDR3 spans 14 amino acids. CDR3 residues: CSVGTGGVNYGYTF. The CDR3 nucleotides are TGCAGCGTGGGGACAGGGGGCGTTAACTATGGCTACACCTTC.

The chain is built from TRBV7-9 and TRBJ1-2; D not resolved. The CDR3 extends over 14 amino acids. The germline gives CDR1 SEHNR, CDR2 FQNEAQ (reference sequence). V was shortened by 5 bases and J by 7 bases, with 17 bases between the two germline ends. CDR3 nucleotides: TGTGCCAGCAGCATGCGGTCCGGCTCGGGTGGCTACACCTTC. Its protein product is CASSMRSGSGGYTF.

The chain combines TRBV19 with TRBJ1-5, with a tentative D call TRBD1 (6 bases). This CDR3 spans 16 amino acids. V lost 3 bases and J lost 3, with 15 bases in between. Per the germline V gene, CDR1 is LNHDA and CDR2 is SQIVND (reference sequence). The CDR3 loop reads CASSILRGTFNQPQHF. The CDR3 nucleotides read TGTGCCAGTAGTATTTTGAGAGGGACATTCAATCAGCCCCAGCATTTT.

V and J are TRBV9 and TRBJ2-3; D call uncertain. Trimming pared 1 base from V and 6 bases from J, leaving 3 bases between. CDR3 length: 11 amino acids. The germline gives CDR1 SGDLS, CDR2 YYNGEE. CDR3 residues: CASSVKDTQYF. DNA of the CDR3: TGTGCCAGCAGCGTAAAGGATACGCAGTATTTT.

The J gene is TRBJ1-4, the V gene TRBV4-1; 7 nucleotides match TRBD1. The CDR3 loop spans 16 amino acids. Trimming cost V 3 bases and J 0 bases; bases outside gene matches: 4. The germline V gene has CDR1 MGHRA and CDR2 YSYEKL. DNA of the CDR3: TGCGCCAGCAGCCAGAGAACAGGGGCAACTAATGAAAAACTGTTTTTT. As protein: CASSQRTGATNEKLFF.

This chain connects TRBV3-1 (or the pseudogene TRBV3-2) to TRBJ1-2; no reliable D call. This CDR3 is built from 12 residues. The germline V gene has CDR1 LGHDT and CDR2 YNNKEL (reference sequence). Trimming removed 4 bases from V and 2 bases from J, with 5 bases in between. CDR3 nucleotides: TGTGCCAGCAGCCCAGGAAACTATGGCTACACCTTC. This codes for CASSPGNYGYTF.

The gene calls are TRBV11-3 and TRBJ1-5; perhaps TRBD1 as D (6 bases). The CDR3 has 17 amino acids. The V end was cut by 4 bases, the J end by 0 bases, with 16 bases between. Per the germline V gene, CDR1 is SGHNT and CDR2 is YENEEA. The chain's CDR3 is CASSWIRQANSNQPQHF. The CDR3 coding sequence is TGTGCCAGCAGCTGGATTAGACAGGCTAATAGCAATCAGCCCCAGCATTTT.

The CDR3 protein is CASNSHRVKSSYEQYF. The CDR3 DNA reads as TGTGCCAGCAACTCACACAGAGTAAAGAGCTCCTACGAGCAGTACTTC. The genes are TRBV2 and TRBJ2-7, with D unresolved. Trimming cost V 7 bases and J 0 bases, with 19 bases left between them. The CDR3 contains 16 residues. Per germline, CDR1 SNHLY and CDR2 FYNNEI. Filled out from reference TRBV2 and TRBJ2-7, the complete variable domain reads EPEVTQTPSHQVTQMGQEVILRCVPISNHLYFYWYRQILGQKVEFLVSFYNNEISEKSEIFDDQFSVERPDGSNFTLKIRSTKLEDSAMYFCASNSHRVKSSYEQYFGPGTRLTVT.

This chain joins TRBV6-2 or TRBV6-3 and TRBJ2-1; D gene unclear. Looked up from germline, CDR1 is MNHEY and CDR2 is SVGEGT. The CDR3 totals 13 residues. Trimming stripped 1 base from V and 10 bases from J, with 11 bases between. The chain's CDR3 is CASSYCGDCEQFF. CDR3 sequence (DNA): TGTGCCAGCAGTTACTGCGGCGATTGCGAGCAGTTCTTC.